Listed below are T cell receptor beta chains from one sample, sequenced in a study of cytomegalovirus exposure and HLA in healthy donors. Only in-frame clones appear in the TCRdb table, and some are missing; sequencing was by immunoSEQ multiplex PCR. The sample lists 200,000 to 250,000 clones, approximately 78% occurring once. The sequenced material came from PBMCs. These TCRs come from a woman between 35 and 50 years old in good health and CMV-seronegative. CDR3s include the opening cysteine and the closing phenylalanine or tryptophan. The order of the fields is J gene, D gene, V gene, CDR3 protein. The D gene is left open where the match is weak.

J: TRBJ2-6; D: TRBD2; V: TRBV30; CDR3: CASPRTSGNSGANVLTF
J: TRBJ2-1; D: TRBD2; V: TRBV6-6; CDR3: CASSYSSSGSEQFF
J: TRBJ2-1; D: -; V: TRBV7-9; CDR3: CASSGLGDEQFF
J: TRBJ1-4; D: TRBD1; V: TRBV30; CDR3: CAWSRTGSTNEKLFF
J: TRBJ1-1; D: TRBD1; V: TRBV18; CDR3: CASSQTGKSEAFF
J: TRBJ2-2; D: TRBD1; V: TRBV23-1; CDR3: CASSPIRDRGLGELFF
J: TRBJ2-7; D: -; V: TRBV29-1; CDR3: CSVGEVKYEQYF
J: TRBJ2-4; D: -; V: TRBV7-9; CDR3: CASSPPFQGLAKNIQYF
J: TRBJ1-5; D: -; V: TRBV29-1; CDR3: CSGGVSNQPQHF
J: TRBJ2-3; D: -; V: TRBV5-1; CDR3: CASSPGGPRTDTQYF
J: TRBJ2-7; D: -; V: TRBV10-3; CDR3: CAISTGTGPYEQYF
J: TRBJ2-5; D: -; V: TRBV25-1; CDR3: CASSDRPYQETQYF
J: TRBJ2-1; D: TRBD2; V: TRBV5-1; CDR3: CASSFGTSPGWGGEQFF
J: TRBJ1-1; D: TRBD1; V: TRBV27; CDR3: CASSWTGANTEAFF
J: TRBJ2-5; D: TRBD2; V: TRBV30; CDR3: CAWSRLAGGETQYF
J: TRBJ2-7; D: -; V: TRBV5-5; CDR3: CASSPGWRGGSYEQYF
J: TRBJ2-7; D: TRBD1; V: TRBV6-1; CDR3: CASSPRGTGIYEQYF
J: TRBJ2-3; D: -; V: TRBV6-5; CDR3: CASSYEVRDTQYF
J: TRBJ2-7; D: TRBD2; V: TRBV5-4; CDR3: CASSFAGGPSYEQYF
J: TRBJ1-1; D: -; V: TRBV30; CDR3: CAWEFQGLAFF
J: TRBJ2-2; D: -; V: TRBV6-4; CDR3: CASSPSNTGELFF
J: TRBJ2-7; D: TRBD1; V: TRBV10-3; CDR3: CAIKGQSYSYEQYF
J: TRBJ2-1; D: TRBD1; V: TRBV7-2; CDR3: CASRPAGTGGYNEQFF
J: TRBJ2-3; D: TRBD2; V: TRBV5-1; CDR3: CASSLRMGGRTDTQYF
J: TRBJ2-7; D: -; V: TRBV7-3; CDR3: CASSLGTEQYF
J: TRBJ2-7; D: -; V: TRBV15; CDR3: CATSRQGPSEQYF
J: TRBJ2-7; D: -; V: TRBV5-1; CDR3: CASSWRQSRSYEQYF